One sample yielded the 10 T cell receptor beta chains listed below, sequenced in a study of OX40 agonist ivuxolimab in advanced cancers. Measured with immunoSEQ multiplex PCR; TCRdb has only the in-frame clones, and not every one. The data hold tens of thousands of clones, with more than 90% observed a single time. The sample here was CD4+ or CD8+ T cells sorted from blood, taken in a trial of the OX40 agonist ivuxolimab. These receptors originate from an adult with an advanced solid tumor such as melanoma, head and neck, liver or kidney cancer.

The rearrangement joins TRBV5-6 to TRBJ1-1; D unresolved. The CDR3 has 13 residues. Trimming cost V 4 bases and J 5 bases, with 12 bases left between them. The germline CDR1 and CDR2 sequences are SGHDT and YYEEEE. CDR3 residues: CASSRVRGTEAFF. DNA for the CDR3: TGTGCCAGCAGCAGGGTACGGGGAACTGAAGCTTTCTTT.

In this sample, this clone turned up once. V and J are TRBV5-8 and TRBJ2-1, with D unclear. Germline V gene data show CDR1 as SGHTS and CDR2 as YDEGEE. V dropped 3 bases and J dropped 0 bases, with 10 bases sitting between them. This CDR3 comprises 15 residues. CDR3 protein: CASSSDTVSYNEQFF. The CDR3 bases are TGTGCCAGCAGCTCCGACACGGTCTCCTACAATGAGCAGTTCTTC.

The DNA of the CDR3 is TGCGCCAGCAGCTTGGGTTTAGGGACCCGCTACGAGCAGTACTTC. Protein sequence: CASSLGLGTRYEQYF. J is TRBJ2-7 and V is TRBV5-1, with D tentatively TRBD1 or TRBD2 (5 bases each). CDR1 and CDR2 (germline): SGHRS, YFSETQ. This CDR3 is 15 amino acids long. V was shortened by 0 bases and J by 3 bases, with 13 bases between the two germline ends.

This chain connects TRBV7-6 to TRBJ2-7, with D possibly being TRBD2 (6 bases). This CDR3 spans 13 amino acids. Trimming shortened V by 0 bases and J by 7 bases, and 10 bases separated the two germline ends. Germline CDR1 is SGHVS and CDR2 is FNYEAQ. CDR3 DNA: TGTGCCAGCAGCTTAGCGGAGGGGCGGGAGCAGTACTTC. Translating gives CASSLAEGREQYF.

The count of this clone is one. This chain links TRBV4-1 with TRBJ2-1, with D perhaps matching TRBD1 (5 bases). V lost 6 bases, J lost 4 bases, and 13 bases lay in between. Germline V gene data show CDR1 as MGHRA and CDR2 as YSYEKL. The CDR3 totals 14 residues. CDR3 nucleotide sequence: TGCGCCAGCAGTTGGGGTCAGGGTTACAATGAGCAGTTCTTC. This translates into CASSWGQGYNEQFF.

The chain joins TRBV5-4 to TRBJ2-1, with D perhaps TRBD2 (6 bases). CDR3 length equals 16 residues. Germline lookup yields CDR1 SGHNT and CDR2 YYREEE (reference sequence). V gave up 0 bases and J gave up 5 bases, with 15 bases separating them. CDR3 DNA sequence: TGTGCCAGCAGCTTGGGTTGGCGGGGTGGTAACAATGAGCAGTTCTTC. Protein product: CASSLGWRGGNNEQFF.

The rearrangement uses TRBV27 and TRBJ1-5, with a possible D match to TRBD1 (6 bases). V gave up 2 bases and J gave up 1 base, with 9 bases separating them. This CDR3 spans 15 amino acids. From germline, CDR1 is MNHEY and CDR2 SMNVEV (reference sequence). The CDR3 nucleotides are TGTGCCAGCAGTTTAATAGGGGGGAGCAATCAGCCCCAGCATTTT. This encodes CASSLIGGSNQPQHF.

This rearrangement joins TRBV25-1 to TRBJ1-2; TRBD1 is a possible D gene (5 bases). In germline, CDR1 is MGHDK, CDR2 SYGVNS. V was trimmed by 4 bases and J by 4 bases, leaving 16 bases between them. The CDR3 runs to 15 residues. The CDR3 DNA follows: TGTGCCAGCAGTGGTCGAATTGGGACCATCTATGGCTACACCTTC. Its translation: CASSGRIGTIYGYTF.

A note on this clone: The sample holds other DNA sequences that translate to the same CDR3. V gene TRBV4-3 combines with J gene TRBJ2-7, with TRBD1 identical over 10 bases. J gave up 2 bases and V 4 bases, and 2 bases lay outside the gene matches. Per germline, CDR1 LGHNA and CDR2 YSLEER. The CDR3 is made up of 14 amino acids. CDR3 DNA: TGCGCCAGCAGCCCCGGGACAGGGGCCTACGAGCAGTACTTC. Translating it yields CASSPGTGAYEQYF.

The chain carries TRBV19 and TRBJ2-1, with 10 bases lining up with TRBD2. V dropped 4 bases and J dropped 11; count of bases not matched to a gene: 14. The CDR3 extends over 16 amino acids. Germline-derived CDR1 and CDR2 are LNHDA and SQIVND (reference sequence). The CDR3 loop reads CASSTWTSGVAFKQFF. CDR3 DNA sequence: TGTGCCAGTAGTACATGGACTAGCGGAGTGGCTTTTAAGCAGTTCTTC.